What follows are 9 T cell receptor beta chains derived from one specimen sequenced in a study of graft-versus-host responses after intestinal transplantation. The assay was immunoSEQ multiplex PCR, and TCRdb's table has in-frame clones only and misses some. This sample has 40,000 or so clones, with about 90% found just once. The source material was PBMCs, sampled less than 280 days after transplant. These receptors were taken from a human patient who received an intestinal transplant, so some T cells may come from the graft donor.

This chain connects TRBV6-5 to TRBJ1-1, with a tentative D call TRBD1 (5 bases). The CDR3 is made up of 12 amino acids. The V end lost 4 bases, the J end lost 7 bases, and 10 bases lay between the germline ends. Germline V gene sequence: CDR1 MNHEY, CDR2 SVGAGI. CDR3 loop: CASSSGGSEAFF. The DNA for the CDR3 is TGTGCCAGCAGTTCTGGGGGTAGTGAAGCTTTCTTT.

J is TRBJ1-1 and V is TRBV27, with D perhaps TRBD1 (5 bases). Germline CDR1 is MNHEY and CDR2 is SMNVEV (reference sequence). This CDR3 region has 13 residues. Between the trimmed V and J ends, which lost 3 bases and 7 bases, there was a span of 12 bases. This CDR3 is CASSFDGAREAFF. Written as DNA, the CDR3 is TGTGCCAGCAGTTTCGACGGGGCCCGTGAAGCTTTCTTT.

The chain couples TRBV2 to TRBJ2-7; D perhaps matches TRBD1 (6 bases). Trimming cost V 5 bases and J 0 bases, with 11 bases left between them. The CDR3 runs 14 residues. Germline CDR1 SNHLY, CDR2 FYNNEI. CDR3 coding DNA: TGTGCCAGCAGTCTTACAGGGACCTCCTACGAGCAGTACTTC. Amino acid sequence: CASSLTGTSYEQYF. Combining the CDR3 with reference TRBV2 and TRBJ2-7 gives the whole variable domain EPEVTQTPSHQVTQMGQEVILRCVPISNHLYFYWYRQILGQKVEFLVSFYNNEISEKSEIFDDQFSVERPDGSNFTLKIRSTKLEDSAMYFCASSLTGTSYEQYFGPGTRLTVT.

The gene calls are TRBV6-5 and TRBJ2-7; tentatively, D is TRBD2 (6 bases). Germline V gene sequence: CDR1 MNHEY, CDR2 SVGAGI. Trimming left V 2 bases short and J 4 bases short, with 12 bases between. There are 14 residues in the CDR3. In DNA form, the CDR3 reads TGTGCCAGCAGTTACGGGCGGGGAACGTACGAGCAGTACTTC. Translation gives CASSYGRGTYEQYF.

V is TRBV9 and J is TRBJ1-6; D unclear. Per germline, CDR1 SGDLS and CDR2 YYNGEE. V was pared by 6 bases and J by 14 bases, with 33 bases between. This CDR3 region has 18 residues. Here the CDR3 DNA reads TGTGCCAGCACCCCGCGGTATAGGGAAGGTGCCCCGATTTTAGCCCTCCACTTT. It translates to CASTPRYREGAPILALHF. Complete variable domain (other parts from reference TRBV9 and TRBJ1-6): DSGVTQTPKHLITATGQRVTLRCSPRSGDLSVYWYQQSLDQGLQFLIQYYNGEERAKGNILERFSAQQFPDLHSELNLSSLELGDSALYFCASTPRYREGAPILALHFGNGTRLTVT.

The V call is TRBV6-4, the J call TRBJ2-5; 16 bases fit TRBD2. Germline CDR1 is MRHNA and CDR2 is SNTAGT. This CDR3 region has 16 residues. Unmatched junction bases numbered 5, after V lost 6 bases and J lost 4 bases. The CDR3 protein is CASRGTSGGAGETQYF. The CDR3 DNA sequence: TGTGCCAGCAGAGGGACTAGCGGGGGGGCTGGAGAGACCCAGTACTTC.

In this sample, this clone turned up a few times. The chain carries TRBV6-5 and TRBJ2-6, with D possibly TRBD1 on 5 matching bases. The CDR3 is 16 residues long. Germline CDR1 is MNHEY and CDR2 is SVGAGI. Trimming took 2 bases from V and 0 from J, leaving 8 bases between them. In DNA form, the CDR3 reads TGTGCCAGCAGTTACGCAGGGCTCTCTGGGGCCAACGTCCTGACTTTC. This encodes CASSYAGLSGANVLTF.

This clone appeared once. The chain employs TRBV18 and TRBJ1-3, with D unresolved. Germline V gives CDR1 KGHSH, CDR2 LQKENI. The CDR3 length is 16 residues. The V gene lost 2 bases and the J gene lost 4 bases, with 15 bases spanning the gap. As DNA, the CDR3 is TGTGCCAGCTCACCAATGGGCAATCTTGGAGGAAACACCATATATTTT. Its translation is CASSPMGNLGGNTIYF.

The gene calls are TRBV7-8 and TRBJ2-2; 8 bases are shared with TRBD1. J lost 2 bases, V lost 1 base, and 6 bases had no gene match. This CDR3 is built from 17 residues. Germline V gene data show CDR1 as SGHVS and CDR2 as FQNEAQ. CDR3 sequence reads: CASSLDRDRPNTGELFF. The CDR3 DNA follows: TGTGCCAGCAGCTTAGATAGGGACAGGCCCAACACCGGGGAGCTGTTTTTT.